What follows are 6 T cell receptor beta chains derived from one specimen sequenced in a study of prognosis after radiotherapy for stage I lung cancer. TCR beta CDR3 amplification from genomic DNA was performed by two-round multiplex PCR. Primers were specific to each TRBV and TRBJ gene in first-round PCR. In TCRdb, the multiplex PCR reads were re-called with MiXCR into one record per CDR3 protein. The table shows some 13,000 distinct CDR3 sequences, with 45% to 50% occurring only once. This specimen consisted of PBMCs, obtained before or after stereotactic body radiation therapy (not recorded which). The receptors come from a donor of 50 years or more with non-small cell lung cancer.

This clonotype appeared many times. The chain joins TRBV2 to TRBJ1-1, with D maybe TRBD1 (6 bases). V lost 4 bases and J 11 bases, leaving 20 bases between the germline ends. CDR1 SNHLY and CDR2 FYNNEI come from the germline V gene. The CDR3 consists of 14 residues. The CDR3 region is CASSVPRTGFRAFF. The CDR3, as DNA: TGTGCCAGCAGTGTTCCTCGAACAGGGTTTCGCGCTTTCTTT.

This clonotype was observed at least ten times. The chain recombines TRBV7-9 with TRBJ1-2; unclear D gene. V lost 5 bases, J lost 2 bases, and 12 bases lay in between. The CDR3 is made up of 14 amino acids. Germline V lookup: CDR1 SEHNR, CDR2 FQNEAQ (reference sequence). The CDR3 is CASSPSLANYGYTF. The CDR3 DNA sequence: TGTGCCAGCAGCCCCTCTTTAGCCAACTATGGCTACACCTTC. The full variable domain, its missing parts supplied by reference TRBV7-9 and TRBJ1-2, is DTGVSQNPRHKITKRGQNVTFRCDPISEHNRLYWYRQTLGQGPEFLTYFQNEAQLEKSRLLSDRFSAERPKGSFSTLEIQRTEQGDSAMYLCASSPSLANYGYTFGSGTRLTVV.

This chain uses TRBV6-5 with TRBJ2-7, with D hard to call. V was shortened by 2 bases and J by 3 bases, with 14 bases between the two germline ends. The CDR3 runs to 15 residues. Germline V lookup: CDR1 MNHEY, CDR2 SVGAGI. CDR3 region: CASSYGPIRRYEQYF. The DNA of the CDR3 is TGTGCCAGCAGTTACGGCCCCATACGTCGCTACGAGCAGTACTTC.

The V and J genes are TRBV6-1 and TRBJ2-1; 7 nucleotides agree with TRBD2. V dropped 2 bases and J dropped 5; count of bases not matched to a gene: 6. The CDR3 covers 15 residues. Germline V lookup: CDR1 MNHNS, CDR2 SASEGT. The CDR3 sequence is CASSEFGRIHNEQFF. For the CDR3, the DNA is TGTGCCAGCAGTGAATTCGGGAGGATCCACAATGAGCAGTTCTTC.

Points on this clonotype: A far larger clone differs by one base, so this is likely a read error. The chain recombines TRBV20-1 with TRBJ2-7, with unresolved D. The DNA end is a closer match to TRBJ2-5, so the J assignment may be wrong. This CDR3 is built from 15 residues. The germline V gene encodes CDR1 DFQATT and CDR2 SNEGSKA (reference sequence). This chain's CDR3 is CSASYLGRGKETQYF. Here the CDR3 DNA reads TGCAGTGCTAGTTACCTAGGTCGCGGAAAAGAGACCCAGTACTTC.

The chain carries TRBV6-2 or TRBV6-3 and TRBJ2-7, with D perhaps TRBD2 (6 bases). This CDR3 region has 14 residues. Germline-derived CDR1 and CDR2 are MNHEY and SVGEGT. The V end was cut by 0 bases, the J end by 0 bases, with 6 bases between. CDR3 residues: CASSYSGSSYEQYF. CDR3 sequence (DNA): TGTGCCAGCAGTTACTCCGGGAGCTCCTACGAGCAGTACTTC.